This TCR beta chain was retrieved from a study of T cell repertoires in cytomegalovirus infection. Overall study context: Carrying CMV and the relevant HLA type showed in public TCR beta signatures. Study conclusions and caveats: Dominant in the ex vivo response were TCR beta clonotypes restricted by HLA-C and specific for CMV.

V dropped 4 bases and J dropped 3 bases, with 10 bases sitting between them. This CDR3 has 13 amino acids. The V gene's germline CDR1 is ENHRY and CDR2 SYGVKD. The table lists this clonotype with many counts. Its specificity is not known. TCRdb called the reads again in MiXCR, with one record for every CDR3 protein. The table shows about 490,000 distinct CDR3 sequences, with about 11% occurring only once. Specimen: PBMCs. This clonotype was obtained from a human donor in good health (CMV status not recorded). Some clones in this sample may be carry-over from other donors' samples. The rearrangement links TRBV10-3 to TRBJ2-7, with a possible D match to TRBD1 (6 bases). The CDR3 DNA reads TGTGCCATCAGTGGTACAGGGAACTACGAGCAGTACTTC. Protein sequence: CAISGTGNYEQYF.